This TCR beta chain was found in a study of PD-1 blockade in mismatch repair-deficient tumors. Whole-study results and caveats: Tumor-resident clones, often absent from pretreatment blood, expanded after pembrolizumab and then contracted.

Concerning this clone: Its antigen remains unknown. A read error may account for a junction end that differs from germline.

CDR1 is SNHLY, CDR2 FYNNEI, per germline. The CDR3 runs 13 residues. Libraries were prepared by immunoSEQ multiplex PCR; TCRdb keeps only in-frame clonotypes and omits some of them. The sample has about 40,000 clones, around 84% seen once. The rearrangement uses TRBV2 and TRBJ2-3; weak D call: TRBD1 (6 bases). This clonotype originated in an adult with mismatch repair-deficient cancer. Sequenced material: peripheral blood, taken about 80 weeks after starting pembrolizumab. CDR3 sequence (DNA): TGTGCCAGCCGAAGAACTACACAAGAGGGGGAATTTTTT. Protein: CASRRTTQEGEFF. Full variable domain (remainder filled in from reference TRBV2 and TRBJ2-3): EPEVTQTPSHQVTQMGQEVILRCVPISNHLYFYWYRQILGQKVEFLVSFYNNEISEKSEIFDDQFSVERPDGSNFTLKIRSTKLEDSAMYFCASRRTTQEGEFFGPGTRLTVL.